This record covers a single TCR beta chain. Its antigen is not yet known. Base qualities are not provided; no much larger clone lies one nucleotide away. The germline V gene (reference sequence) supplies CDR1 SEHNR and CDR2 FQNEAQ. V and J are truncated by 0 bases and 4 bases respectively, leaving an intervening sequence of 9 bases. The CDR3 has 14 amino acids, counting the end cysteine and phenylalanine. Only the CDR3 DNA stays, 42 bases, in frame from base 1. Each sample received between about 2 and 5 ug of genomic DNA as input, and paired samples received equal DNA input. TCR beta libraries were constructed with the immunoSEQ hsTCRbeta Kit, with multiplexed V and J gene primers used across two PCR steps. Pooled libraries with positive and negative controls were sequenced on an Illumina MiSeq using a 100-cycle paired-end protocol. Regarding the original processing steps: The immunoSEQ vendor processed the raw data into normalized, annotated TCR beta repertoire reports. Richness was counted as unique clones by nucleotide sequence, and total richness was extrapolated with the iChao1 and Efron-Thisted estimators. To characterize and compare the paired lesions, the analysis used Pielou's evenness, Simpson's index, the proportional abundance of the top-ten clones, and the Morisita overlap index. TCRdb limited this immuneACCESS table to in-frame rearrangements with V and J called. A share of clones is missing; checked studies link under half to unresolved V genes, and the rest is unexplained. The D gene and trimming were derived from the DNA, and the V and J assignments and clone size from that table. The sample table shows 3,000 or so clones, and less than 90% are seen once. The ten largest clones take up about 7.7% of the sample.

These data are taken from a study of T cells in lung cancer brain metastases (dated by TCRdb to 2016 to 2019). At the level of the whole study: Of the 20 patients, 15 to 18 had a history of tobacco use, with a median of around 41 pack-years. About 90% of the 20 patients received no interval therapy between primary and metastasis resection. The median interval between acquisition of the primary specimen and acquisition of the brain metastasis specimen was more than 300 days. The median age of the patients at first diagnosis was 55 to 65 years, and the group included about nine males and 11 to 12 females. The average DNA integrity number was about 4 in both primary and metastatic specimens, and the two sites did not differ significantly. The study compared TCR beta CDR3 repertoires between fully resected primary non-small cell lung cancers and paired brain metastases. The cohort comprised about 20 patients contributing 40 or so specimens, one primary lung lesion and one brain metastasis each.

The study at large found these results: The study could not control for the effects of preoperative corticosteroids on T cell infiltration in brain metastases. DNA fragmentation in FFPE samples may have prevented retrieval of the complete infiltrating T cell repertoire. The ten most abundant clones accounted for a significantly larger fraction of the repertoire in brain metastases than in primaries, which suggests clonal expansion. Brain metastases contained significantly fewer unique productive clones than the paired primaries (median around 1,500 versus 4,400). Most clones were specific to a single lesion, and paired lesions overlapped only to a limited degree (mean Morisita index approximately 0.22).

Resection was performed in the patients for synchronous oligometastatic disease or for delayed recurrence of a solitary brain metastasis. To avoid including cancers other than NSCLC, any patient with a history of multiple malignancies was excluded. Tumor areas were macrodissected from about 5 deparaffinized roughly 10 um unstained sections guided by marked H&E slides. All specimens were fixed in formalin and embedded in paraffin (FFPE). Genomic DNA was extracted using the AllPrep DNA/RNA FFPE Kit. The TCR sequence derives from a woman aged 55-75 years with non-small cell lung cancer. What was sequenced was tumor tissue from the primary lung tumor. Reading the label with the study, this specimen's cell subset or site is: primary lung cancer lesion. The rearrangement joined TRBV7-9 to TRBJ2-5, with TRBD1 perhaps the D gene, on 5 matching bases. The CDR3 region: CASSLATEGETQYF. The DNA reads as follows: TGTGCCAGCAGCTTAGCGACAGAAGGAGAGACCCAGTACTTC.